This TCR beta chain comes out of a study of blood T cell repertoires in COVID-19. Sequencing used immunoSEQ multiplex PCR; TCRdb keeps in-frame clones, though not all of them. The data show around 80,000 clones, roughly 80% seen once. CDR3 size: 13 residues. Germline trimming cut 6 bases from V and 3 bases from J; bases unmatched to any gene: 3. Per germline, CDR1 ENHRY and CDR2 SYGVKD. The specimen sequenced was peripheral blood. The V gene is TRBV10-3, the J gene TRBJ2-7; 9 bases match TRBD2. The receptor was isolated from a woman of 80 years or more with acute or convalescent COVID-19. CDR3 sequence: CAIRDSGSYEQYF. In DNA, the CDR3 is TGTGCCATCAGGGATAGCGGGAGCTACGAGCAGTACTTC.